These T cell receptor beta chains were read from a single sample in a study of cytomegalovirus exposure and HLA in healthy donors. Sequencing was performed with immunoSEQ multiplex PCR; in TCRdb, only in-frame clones are kept and a portion is missing. The table has about 140,000 clones, roughly 80% seen once. Sequencing was performed on PBMCs. The receptors were sampled from a female donor in good health and CMV-seronegative. CDR3s include the opening cysteine and the closing phenylalanine or tryptophan. Each record gives: J gene, D gene, V gene, clone size, CDR3 DNA, CDR3 protein. A D gene is named only where the DNA matches it firmly. Only part of the rows carry a size: once, few, many, or a class if the clone is expanded.

TRBJ1-1,-,TRBV7-9,-,TGTGCCAGCAGTAGGACGGGGACTGAAGCTTTCTTT,CASSRTGTEAFF
TRBJ2-2,-,TRBV30,-,TGTGCCTGGAGTACTAATTTTGGGAACACCGGGGAGCTGTTTTTT,CAWSTNFGNTGELFF
TRBJ1-1,-,TRBV27,few,TGTGCCAGCAGCAAACCGGGAAACACTGAAGCTTTCTTT,CASSKPGNTEAFF
TRBJ2-5,-,TRBV5-4,-,TGTGCCAGCAGCTCAAGACTGGCCGGTCAAGAGACCCAGTACTTC,CASSSRLAGQETQYF
TRBJ2-5,-,TRBV6-1,-,TGTGCCAGCATTTTAGCAGGGCAGACCCAGTACTTC,CASILAGQTQYF
TRBJ1-1,TRBD1,TRBV10-3,-,TGTGCCATCAGTGACCCGGGACAGATGAACACTGAAGCTTTCTTT,CAISDPGQMNTEAFF
TRBJ2-7,-,TRBV9,-,TGTGCCAGCAGCGTAGAGCAGGCCACCTACGAGCAGTACTTC,CASSVEQATYEQYF
TRBJ1-1,-,TRBV5-1,few,TGCGCCAGCAGGGCCGAACAGACGAACACTGAAGCTTTCTTT,CASRAEQTNTEAFF
TRBJ1-5,-,TRBV30,few,TGTGCCTGTGCGGGTTTTTCTTTGTATTTT,CACAGFSLYF
TRBJ2-1,TRBD1,TRBV5-1,-,TGCGCCAGCAGCTTAGGGACAGTGCACAATGAGCAGTTCTTC,CASSLGTVHNEQFF
TRBJ1-1,-,TRBV11-2,-,TGTGCCAGCAGCTTAGGTGGAGGGGAAGCTTTCTTT,CASSLGGGEAFF
TRBJ1-1,TRBD1,TRBV5-1,-,TGCGCCAGCAGCTTAGGGACAGGGTCCCGACCAACTGAAGCTTTCTTT,CASSLGTGSRPTEAFF
TRBJ2-7,TRBD1,TRBV2,-,TGTGCCAGCACCCCCTTGGACAGGGGCAATTCCTACGAGCAGTACTTC,CASTPLDRGNSYEQYF
TRBJ2-2,-,TRBV2,-,TGTGCCAGCGGGGCGGGGTACACCGGGGAGCTGTTTTTT,CASGAGYTGELFF
TRBJ2-7,-,TRBV27,few,TGTGCCAGCCGAGAGGGTAACCCTAACTTTTACGAGCAGTACTTC,CASREGNPNFYEQYF
TRBJ2-1,TRBD2,TRBV6-1,once,TGTGCCAGCAGCCGGACTAGCGGCTACAATGAGCAGTTCTTC,CASSRTSGYNEQFF
TRBJ1-3,-,TRBV7-2,-,TGTGCCAGCAGTAATCGTCCGAGGGACACCATATATTTT,CASSNRPRDTIYF
TRBJ1-2,-,TRBV29-1,-,TGCAGCCTTTCGGACATCGGCTATGGCTACACCTTC,CSLSDIGYGYTF
TRBJ1-1,-,TRBV5-1,-,TGCGCCAGCACCACCACTCAAGCGGGAGTCACTGAAGCTTTCTTT,CASTTTQAGVTEAFF
TRBJ2-1,-,TRBV11-1,-,TGTGCCAGCAGCTTAGCGCCGACTAGAGAAAATGAGCAGTTCTTC,CASSLAPTRENEQFF
TRBJ1-4,-,TRBV18,-,TGTGCCAGCTCACCACCTAATATGGCCTCGGAAAAACTGTTTTTT,CASSPPNMASEKLFF
TRBJ1-3,-,TRBV7-9,few,TGTGCCAGCAGCCCTCCGGGGAGCTCTGGAAACACCATATATTTT,CASSPPGSSGNTIYF
TRBJ1-5,-,TRBV5-6,once,TGTGCCAGCAGCCAGCCCGGGGACAATCAGCCCCAGCATTTT,CASSQPGDNQPQHF
TRBJ2-1,-,TRBV28,-,TGTGCCAGCAGCCACCGGGGGGCAGGCTACAATGAGCAGTTCTTC,CASSHRGAGYNEQFF
TRBJ1-5,-,TRBV12-5,few,TGTGCTAGTGGGGCCGGACAGAACAATCAGCCCCAGCATTTT,CASGAGQNNQPQHF
TRBJ2-6,TRBD2,TRBV30,-,TGTGCCTTACCCGCGGGGGGCCAATCTGGGGCCAACGTCCTGACTTTC,CALPAGGQSGANVLTF
TRBJ2-4,-,TRBV30,-,TGTGCCTGGAGTGGGGCAGGGAAAAACATTCAGTACTTC,CAWSGAGKNIQYF
TRBJ2-5,-,TRBV11-3,-,TGTGCCAGCAGCTTAGTAGTGGGGCGCAGGGCCTCCCAAGAGACCCAGTACTTC,CASSLVVGRRASQETQYF
TRBJ1-3,-,TRBV25-1,-,TGTGCCAGCAGTTCATATCGTAGCTCTGGAAACACCATATATTTT,CASSSYRSSGNTIYF
TRBJ2-2,TRBD1,TRBV7-9,-,TGTGCCAGCAGCTCTTACAGGGGGACCGGGGAGCTGTTTTTT,CASSSYRGTGELFF
TRBJ2-1,-,TRBV10-3,few,TGTGCCATCAGTGGGCCACCGGGACTTCACGCCGCAGGAAATGAGCAGTTCTTC,CAISGPPGLHAAGNEQFF
TRBJ2-5,TRBD2,TRBV29-1,-,TGCAGCGTTCCGTCTAGCGGGGCTCGGGAGACCCAGTACTTC,CSVPSSGARETQYF
TRBJ2-1,-,TRBV19,once,TGTGCCAGTAGTAGCGGGTTCTCGAATGAGCAGTTCTTC,CASSSGFSNEQFF
TRBJ1-1,-,TRBV19,medium-sized,TGTGCCAGTAGTATGACAGTGAACACTGAAGCTTTCTTT,CASSMTVNTEAFF
TRBJ2-5,TRBD2,TRBV2,-,TGTGCCGGAGGGACTAGCGGGAGCGAGACCCAGTACTTC,CAGGTSGSETQYF
TRBJ1-4,-,TRBV30,-,TGTGCCTGGAGTGTACGGGAAAAACTGTTTTTT,CAWSVREKLFF
TRBJ2-7,TRBD1,TRBV7-2,-,TGTGCCAGCAGCTCCGGACAGGGTGACTCCTACGAGCAGTACTTC,CASSSGQGDSYEQYF
TRBJ2-7,TRBD2,TRBV4-2,-,TGTGCCAGCAGCCAAGATATCATCGGTGAGCGGGAGGACGTCGAGCAGTACTTC,CASSQDIIGEREDVEQYF
TRBJ1-6,TRBD1,TRBV7-9,-,TGTGCCAGCAGCTCGTGGACAGGCGAGTCCCATTCACCCCTCCACTTT,CASSSWTGESHSPLHF
TRBJ1-6,TRBD1,TRBV10-3,-,TGTGCCATCAGTGAGGACCGGGACAGGGCTTCACCCCTCCACTTT,CAISEDRDRASPLHF
TRBJ2-5,TRBD1,TRBV30,-,TGTGCCTGGGTGACAGGGGGCGCTGGGGAGACCCAGTACTTC,CAWVTGGAGETQYF
TRBJ2-3,TRBD2,TRBV11-3,-,TGTGCCAGCAGCCTAGGACTAGCGGGAGTTGCAGATACGCAGTATTTT,CASSLGLAGVADTQYF
TRBJ1-1,-,TRBV5-6,few,TGTGCCAGCAGCCGCCGGGACACCACTGAAGCTTTCTTT,CASSRRDTTEAFF
TRBJ2-2,-,TRBV2,-,TGTGCCAGCAGTGTTGGGCCCGGGGAGCTGTTTTTT,CASSVGPGELFF
TRBJ1-2,-,TRBV5-1,few,TGCGCCAGCAGCTTGAGTGAGGGACGGGTACCAGGGGCCTTCTACACCTTC,CASSLSEGRVPGAFYTF
TRBJ1-3,TRBD1,TRBV7-9,-,TGTGCCAGCAGCTTAGCGCTAGACAGGGACATTGGAAACACCATATATTTT,CASSLALDRDIGNTIYF
TRBJ2-5,-,TRBV7-9,once,TGTGCCAGCAGCTTATCCACCTCCGGGAGCCTAAGGTACTTC,CASSLSTSGSLRYF
TRBJ2-5,TRBD1,TRBV5-1,-,TGCGCCAGCAGCTTGGCCTTGGGACAGCAAGAGACCCAGTACTTC,CASSLALGQQETQYF
TRBJ2-3,TRBD2,TRBV5-6,-,TGTGCCAGCAGCTTGGCCCCAGCGGGGGGGCGGGGTACGCAGTATTTT,CASSLAPAGGRGTQYF
TRBJ2-7,TRBD2,TRBV6-5,-,TGTGCCAGCAACGGACTAGCGGGAGTAGACGAGCAGTACTTC,CASNGLAGVDEQYF
TRBJ1-3,TRBD1,TRBV19,few,TGTGCCAGTAGTGCACGATACAGGGGCTCTGGAAACACCATATATTTT,CASSARYRGSGNTIYF
TRBJ2-3,-,TRBV11-1,-,TGTGCCAGCAGCTTAGTTGGTAGCCTGGGCACAGATACGCAGTATTTT,CASSLVGSLGTDTQYF
TRBJ2-1,-,TRBV7-9,-,TGTGCCAGCAGCTTAAGAGGATCTACAGGCTACAATGAGCAGTTCTTC,CASSLRGSTGYNEQFF
TRBJ2-3,-,TRBV2,-,TGTGCCAGCAAACGGTTAGATACGCAGTATTTT,CASKRLDTQYF
TRBJ1-6,-,TRBV28,few,TGTGCCAGCAGCCTTGGGCCACCCCTCCACTTT,CASSLGPPLHF